This T cell receptor beta chain was captured by sequencing in a study of response to subunit inactivated influenza vaccine. This clonotype was recorded many times. The antigen is unknown. TCRdb reprocessed the RT-PCR reads with MiXCR, giving one entry per CDR3 protein. Seen here are about 500,000 distinct CDR3 sequences, approximately 7.8% observed once, and the top ten hold roughly 14%. This CDR3 is built from 17 residues. The germline V and J ends were trimmed by 5 bases and 2 bases, with 19 bases remaining between them. Germline V gene lookup returns CDR1 SGHAT and CDR2 FQDESV (reference sequence). Notes on the study in general: The authors offered the suggestion that each seasonal influenza vaccination recruits few new T cells.

This chain links TRBV11-1 with TRBJ2-4; possibly TRBD2 for D (6 bases). This receptor was taken from a man in his fifties or sixties who received an inactivated influenza vaccine. Sequenced material: PBMCs from blood, taken 23 months after vaccination. The CDR3 bases are TGTGCCAGCAGCCCCCGAGGGCCGGGGGAGACCAAAAACATTCAGTACTTC. It yields the protein CASSPRGPGETKNIQYF.